Given below is one T cell receptor beta chain in context. The specificity of this receptor is unknown. It has no much larger one-base neighbor in the sample; base qualities were not kept. This entry is derived from a study of PD-1 blockade in classical Hodgkin lymphoma (dated by TCRdb to 2018 to 2021). For the wider study: Nivolumab dosing was 3 mg/kg intravenously every 2 weeks, continuing until either disease progression or unacceptable toxicity. To define a peripheral blood immune signature of response to PD-1 blockade in classical Hodgkin lymphoma, the study combined TCR beta sequencing with CyTOF.

V gives up 6 bases and J gives up 4 bases, and the segment between their germline ends measures 19 bases. CDR1 and CDR2 were assigned from the germline V gene as ENHRY and SYGVKD. The CDR3 goes from the cysteine to the phenylalanine over 16 residues. CDR3 DNA only is kept here, 48 bases in frame from base 1. Genomic DNA was isolated using the Qiagen DNeasy kit from unsorted PBMCs as well as from negatively selected CD4+ and CD8+ fractions. Amplification of TCR beta CDR3 regions was done by immunoSEQ multiplex PCR with primers that anneal to V and J segments. Amplification bias was minimized using a synthetic immune receptor repertoire, and residual bias was removed computationally after sequencing. The source study handled its data this way. Custom Python scripts were used to quantify repertoire diversity as the Shannon entropy index. Unsorted, CD4+ and CD8+ repertoires were analyzed separately, except in combined analyses where CD4+ and CD8+ sequences were merged in silico. Clonal expansion was defined as a frequency increase of at least 2-fold after treatment compared with C1D1, and clones undetected at baseline were assigned a pseudocount of 0.5. Clones with 0 or 1 copy at C1D1 were defined as singleton clones, while clones with 2 or more copies were defined as non-singleton clones. By matching protein sequences in sorted samples from the same patient, clones expanded in unsorted samples were annotated as CD4+, CD8+ or unknown. Wilcoxon tests on paired samples were used to test changes in diversity from C1D1 to C4D1. TCRdb took this table from immuneACCESS and kept in-frame rearrangements with V and J called. Such tables lack part of the clones; where checked against another copy, unresolved V genes explain under half of the gap, and the rest is unexplained. V and J calls plus clone size are reproduced from that table; the DNA served to infer D and trimming. In this sample the table shows about 28,000 clones, around 80% of which occur a single time. About 17% of the sample is in the top ten clones.

This specimen's time point label, per the study, means: cycle 4 day 1 (C4D1), after 5 to 7 weeks of nivolumab. Every trial patient had relapsed after autologous stem cell transplantation, and cohorts A, B and C differed in prior brentuximab vedotin exposure. The trial cohort was composed of about 54 patients with relapsed/refractory classical Hodgkin lymphoma, for whom complete response, partial response or progressive disease was recorded as best overall response. Single-agent nivolumab was administered to trial patients in the multi-cohort phase II CheckMate 205 trial. An independent review committee assessed best overall response using the 2007 International Working Group response criteria. Trial PBMCs were obtained immediately prior to nivolumab initiation (C1D1) and on therapy at cycle 2 day 1 and cycle 4 day 1. Peripheral blood was collected in 8 mL Vacutainer Cell Preparation Tubes, from which PBMCs were isolated by centrifugation and then cryopreserved.

Overall study results and their limits: The study covered only a single clinical trial cohort, and the causes of the repertoire differences, possibly disease activity or prior therapy, were still not defined. Baseline TCR diversity was reported as lower in newly diagnosed patients than in healthy donors, and lower still in relapsed/refractory patients. Baseline diversity similar to that of newly diagnosed patients was observed in trial patients achieving complete response, whereas significantly lower diversity was observed in partial responders and progressors. By C4D1, a significant rise was seen in CD4+ TCR diversity but not in CD8+ TCR diversity (p=0.0027 vs p=0.16), and the rise was most apparent among complete responders (p=0.02). Lower diversity was observed in patients in whom nivolumab was started less than 1 year after ASCT, and these patients were excluded from later analyses so that confounding by immune reconstitution would be avoided.

This sample comprised peripheral blood mononuclear cells (PBMCs), obtained before the fourth cycle of nivolumab. The receptor was isolated from a human donor with classical Hodgkin lymphoma. The chain was built from TRBV10-3 and TRBJ1-5; the D gene identity is not certain. The sequenced DNA is TGTGCCATCAGCCCCTCTCCGACGGGAAGAAATCAGCCCCAGCATTTT. This encodes CAISPSPTGRNQPQHF.